Below, 32 T cell receptor beta chains from the same sample are listed, as sequenced in a study of blood T cell repertoires in COVID-19. Here immunoSEQ multiplex PCR was the method, and the copy in TCRdb shows in-frame clones only, minus some. The sample has about 350,000 clones, over 80% seen once. Material: peripheral blood. These receptors originate from a woman in her 50s with COVID-19, enrolled during active disease.

The J gene is TRBJ2-5, the V gene TRBV4-1, with 15 bases lining up with TRBD2. The CDR3 is 17 amino acids. Germline V gene lookup returns CDR1 MGHRA and CDR2 YSYEKL. The trim removed 1 base at V and 5 bases at J, leaving 5 bases unmatched. The DNA of the CDR3 is TGCGCCAGCAGCCAAGGGACTAGCGGGAGGGCCGTTGAGACCCAGTACTTC. As protein: CASSQGTSGRAVETQYF.

The chain carries TRBV5-4 and TRBJ2-7, with TRBD2 matching 7 bases. CDR3 length: 15 amino acids. Germline assignment: CDR1 SGHNT and CDR2 YYREEE (reference sequence). Germline trimming cut 3 bases from V and 2 bases from J; bases unmatched to any gene: 8. CDR3 nucleotide sequence: TGTGCCAGCAGCTCCCCAACTAGCGTACCCTACGAGCAGTACTTC. Its translation: CASSSPTSVPYEQYF.

The chain joins TRBV7-2 to TRBJ2-5; no clear D gene. Germline loops: CDR1 SGHTA, CDR2 FQGNSA. V lost 3 bases, J lost 5 bases, and 4 bases lay in between. This CDR3 comprises 11 residues. CDR3 sequence: CASSFSETQYF. The CDR3 bases are TGTGCCAGCAGCTTTAGCGAGACCCAGTACTTC. Supplemented by reference TRBV7-2 and TRBJ2-5, the full variable domain reads GAGVSQSPSNKVTEKGKDVELRCDPISGHTALYWYRQSLGQGLEFLIYFQGNSAPDKSGLPSDRFSAERTGGSVSTLTIQRTQQEDSAVYLCASSFSETQYFGPGTRLLVL.

The rearrangement joins TRBV4-2 to TRBJ2-1; 8 nucleotides line up with TRBD2. J lost 0 bases, V lost 4 bases, and 11 bases had no gene match. This CDR3 region has 18 residues. The germline V gene encodes CDR1 LGHNA and CDR2 YNFKEQ. The CDR3 reads CASSRRGREAGSYNEQFF. The DNA for the CDR3 is TGTGCCAGCAGCCGACGGGGGCGGGAGGCAGGCTCCTACAATGAGCAGTTCTTC.

The V call is TRBV24-1, the J call TRBJ2-2; 13 bases agree with TRBD2. J gave up 4 bases and V 5 bases, and 9 bases lay outside the gene matches. Germline V gene sequence: CDR1 KGHDR, CDR2 SFDVKD. CDR3 size: 18 residues. CDR3: CATSGTSGRFGGTGELFF. CDR3 nucleotide sequence: TGTGCCACCAGTGGGACTAGCGGGAGATTCGGAGGCACCGGGGAGCTGTTTTTT.

The chain has TRBV7-9 and TRBJ1-1; TRBD1 aligns across 8 bases. CDR3 length: 14 amino acids. Unmatched junction bases numbered 5, after V lost 7 bases and J lost 1 base. Germline V gene lookup returns CDR1 SEHNR and CDR2 FQNEAQ (reference sequence). CDR3 region: CASNPGGANTEAFF. As DNA, the CDR3 is TGTGCCAGCAACCCAGGGGGCGCGAACACTGAAGCTTTCTTT.

V usage is TRBV2 and J usage is TRBJ1-1; 7 nucleotides align to TRBD1. The length of the CDR3 is 15 residues. The ends lost 5 bases at V and 1 base at J; junction bases unmatched: 7. Germline-derived CDR1 and CDR2 are SNHLY and FYNNEI. The DNA of the CDR3 is TGTGCCAGCAGTATCAGGGGGGCCCCGAACACTGAAGCTTTCTTT. Amino acids: CASSIRGAPNTEAFF.

The chain links TRBV4-1 to TRBJ2-3, with TRBD2 matching 11 bases. V dropped 1 base and J dropped 0; count of bases not matched to a gene: 9. The germline CDR1 and CDR2 sequences are MGHRA and YSYEKL. The CDR3 extends over 19 amino acids. CDR3 region: CASSQGTSGGQRSTDTQYF. CDR3 sequence (DNA): TGCGCCAGCAGCCAAGGCACTAGCGGGGGCCAACGGAGCACAGATACGCAGTATTTT.

The chain couples TRBV11-1 to TRBJ1-2; 10 bases map to TRBD1. This CDR3 region has 17 residues. In germline, CDR1 is SGHAT, CDR2 FQDESV (reference sequence). The V and J ends lost 0 bases and 4 bases, in that order; junction bases with no gene match: 8. CDR3 sequence reads: CASSLAAGQGSPYGYTF. The CDR3 DNA follows: TGTGCCAGCAGCTTAGCAGCGGGACAGGGGAGTCCCTATGGCTACACCTTC.

The rearrangement uses TRBV19 and TRBJ2-2; a possible D gene is TRBD2 (6 bases). The CDR3 extends over 17 amino acids. Trimming stripped 9 bases from V and 7 bases from J, with 27 bases between. Per germline, CDR1 LNHDA and CDR2 SQIVND (reference sequence). CDR3 DNA: TGTGCCAGCTCCACCGGGACTCTAATATTCTCTGGCGGGGAGCTGTTTTTT. It specifies CASSTGTLIFSGGELFF.

V usage is TRBV5-4 and J usage is TRBJ2-7; 8 bases are a match to TRBD2. CDR1 is SGHNT and CDR2 is YYREEE in the germline V gene (reference sequence). CDR3 length: 17 amino acids. J was trimmed by 2 bases and V by 0 bases; bases with no gene match: 10. CDR3 in amino acids: CASSLDTSGVLTYEQYF. Here the CDR3 DNA reads TGTGCCAGCAGCTTGGATACTAGCGGAGTTCTTACCTACGAGCAGTACTTC.

The gene calls are TRBV19 and TRBJ2-2, with D possibly matching TRBD2 (7 bases). CDR1 LNHDA and CDR2 SQIVND come from the germline V gene (reference sequence). Trimming shortened V by 4 bases and J by 4 bases, and 13 bases separated the two germline ends. There are 15 residues in the CDR3. The CDR3 spells CASSKGGGITGELFF. The CDR3 bases are TGTGCCAGTAGTAAAGGGGGGGGAATCACCGGGGAGCTGTTTTTT.

In this sample, this clone turned up a few times. J is TRBJ2-7 and V is TRBV27; D might be TRBD1 (6 bases). The length of the CDR3 is 14 residues. Germline V gene sequence: CDR1 MNHEY, CDR2 SMNVEV (reference sequence). With 8 bases removed from V and 2 bases from J, the gap between germline ends came to 16 bases. CDR3 DNA: TGTGCCAGCTCCTTCGACAGGCGCCCCTACGAGCAGTACTTC. It is translated as CASSFDRRPYEQYF.

V gene TRBV7-2 combines with J gene TRBJ1-2; unclear D gene. Deletions cut 1 base from V and 2 bases from J, with 5 bases between. The CDR3 has 13 amino acids. The germline CDR1 and CDR2 sequences are SGHTA and FQGNSA. The CDR3: CASSLDTNYGYTF. The CDR3 bases are TGTGCCAGCAGCTTAGACACCAACTATGGCTACACCTTC.

The V and J genes are TRBV7-2 and TRBJ2-1, with 14 bases lining up with TRBD2. Germline V CDR1 and CDR2: SGHTA, FQGNSA. The junction had 6 bases not matched to a gene; V was cut back by 5 bases and J by 9 bases. The CDR3 loop spans 15 amino acids. The CDR3 here is CASSQTSGRASEQFF. The CDR3 region has the DNA TGTGCCAGCAGCCAGACTAGCGGGAGGGCCAGTGAGCAGTTCTTC.

The chain links TRBV2 to TRBJ2-3; tentative D call: TRBD2 (6 bases). Germline values: CDR1 SNHLY, CDR2 FYNNEI. The V and J ends lost 8 bases and 4 bases respectively, with 16 bases between them. The length of the CDR3 is 14 residues. CDR3 nucleotides: TGTGCCAGCCCGCCGGTGGAGGGTGCAGATACGCAGTATTTT. The encoded protein is CASPPVEGADTQYF.

The chain has TRBV6-5 and TRBJ1-1; 7 positions match TRBD1. The ends lost 7 bases at V and 11 bases at J; junction bases unmatched: 13. Germline CDR1 and CDR2: MNHEY and SVGAGI. The CDR3 loop spans 13 amino acids. CDR3 amino acids: CASTTGTARGAFF. CDR3 in DNA: TGTGCCAGCACTACCGGGACAGCCAGGGGCGCTTTCTTT.

This chain connects TRBV3-1 (or the pseudogene TRBV3-2) to TRBJ2-7, with 11 bases identical to TRBD1. This CDR3 region has 15 residues. The ends lost 2 bases at V and 3 bases at J; junction bases unmatched: 3. The germline V gene has CDR1 LGHDT and CDR2 YNNKEL (reference sequence). The CDR3 spells CASSQTGTGGYEQYF. DNA of the CDR3: TGTGCCAGCAGCCAAACTGGGACAGGGGGCTACGAGCAGTACTTC.

The V gene is TRBV5-1, the J gene TRBJ1-1; D perhaps matches TRBD1 (5 bases). CDR1 SGHRS and CDR2 YFSETQ come from the germline V gene. V lost 4 bases and J 1 base, leaving 11 bases between the germline ends. This CDR3 is built from 14 residues. In DNA, the CDR3 is TGCGCCAGCAGCATGGACACCGCGAACACTGAAGCTTTCTTT. Its translation: CASSMDTANTEAFF.

The CDR3 is CASSVSGSRDTGELFF. In DNA form, the CDR3 reads TGTGCCAGCAGCGTTAGCGGGAGTCGCGACACCGGGGAGCTGTTTTTT. The chain links TRBV7-3 to TRBJ2-2; 9 bases are a match to TRBD2. Germline V gene lookup returns CDR1 SGHTA and CDR2 FQGTGA. The V and J ends lost 5 bases and 3 bases, in that order; junction bases with no gene match: 7. The CDR3 runs to 16 residues.

In its sample, this clone was seen once. The gene calls are TRBV6-6 and TRBJ2-7; 9 nucleotides align to TRBD1. Germline CDR1 and CDR2: MNHNY and SVGAGI (reference sequence). J lost 5 bases, V lost 5 bases, and 1 base had no gene match. The CDR3 spans 12 residues. The DNA for the CDR3 is TGTGCCAGCAGTCGGACAGGGGACGAGCAGTACTTC. Its translation: CASSRTGDEQYF.

The chain recombines TRBV10-2 with TRBJ2-7; D is unclear. Trimming cost V 2 bases and J 4 bases, with 24 bases left between them. CDR3 length: 18 amino acids. The V gene's germline CDR1 is WSHSY and CDR2 SAAADI. As DNA, the CDR3 is TGCGCCAGCAGTGAGCCCTCAACCCCAAGATTACCGAGGTACGAGCAGTACTTC. As protein: CASSEPSTPRLPRYEQYF.

The chain is built from TRBV6-5 and TRBJ1-1; D remains unclear. V was cut by 4 bases and J by 3 bases, with 12 bases left in between. The CDR3 is 14 residues long. Germline V CDR1 and CDR2: MNHEY, SVGAGI. The CDR3, as DNA: TGTGCCAGCAGTTTTTCCTTTGGGCACACTGAAGCTTTCTTT. Protein sequence: CASSFSFGHTEAFF.

The V gene is TRBV7-2, the J gene TRBJ2-7; D remains ambiguous. Trimming took off 4 bases at V and 2 bases at J, with 12 bases between the two ends. The CDR3 extends over 14 amino acids. The germline V gene encodes CDR1 SGHTA and CDR2 FQGNSA. The CDR3 DNA reads TGTGCCAGCAGCTCAAACATACCGCCCTACGAGCAGTACTTC. Protein: CASSSNIPPYEQYF.

This clone was counted many times. The CDR3 coding sequence is TGTGCCAGCAGCTCCATGGATGCGCGACTCAATGAGCAGTTCTTC. Translation: CASSSMDARLNEQFF. The V call is TRBV7-3, the J call TRBJ2-1; no firm D call. The CDR3 is 15 amino acids. CDR1 and CDR2 from the germline V gene are SGHTA and FQGTGA. V shed 4 bases and J shed 6 bases, with 16 bases lying between them.

The genes are TRBV9 and TRBJ1-1; D not resolved. V gave up 0 bases and J gave up 1 base, with 4 bases separating them. Germline CDR1 SGDLS, CDR2 YYNGEE. This CDR3 is 13 amino acids long. CDR3: CASSVAPNTEAFF. The CDR3 DNA reads TGTGCCAGCAGCGTAGCTCCGAACACTGAAGCTTTCTTT.

A single count supports this clone. This sample also contains other DNA sequences that code for the same CDR3. The chain employs TRBV5-1 and TRBJ1-5, with TRBD1 identical over 9 bases. V lost 2 bases and J lost 4; bases outside the gene matches: 1. Germline assignment: CDR1 SGHRS and CDR2 YFSETQ. The CDR3 spans 14 residues. The CDR3 bases are TGCGCCAGCAGCTTAGGGACAGGGAATCAGCCCCAGCATTTT. Translated, it gives CASSLGTGNQPQHF.

This clone was seen a handful of times. This chain joins TRBV6-6 and TRBJ1-5, with 9 nucleotides matching TRBD1. The V and J ends lost 5 bases and 4 bases, in that order; junction bases with no gene match: 9. The CDR3 totals 16 residues. Germline V gives CDR1 MNHNY, CDR2 SVGAGI (reference sequence). CDR3 nucleotide sequence: TGTGCCAGCAGTGCGGGACAGGGAAAGGCTAATCAGCCCCAGCATTTT. Translation: CASSAGQGKANQPQHF.

This clone was counted a few times. The CDR3 DNA is TGTGCCAGCACCACAAGCCGGACAGGAAGGTATTCACCCCTCCACTTT. Its protein product is CASTTSRTGRYSPLHF. This sequence joins TRBV3-1 (or the pseudogene TRBV3-2) and TRBJ1-6, with 7 bases lining up with TRBD1. V lost 7 bases to trimming and J lost 8 bases; unmatched junction nucleotides: 14. There are 16 residues in the CDR3. CDR1 is LGHDT and CDR2 is YNNKEL in the germline V gene (reference sequence).

The J gene is TRBJ2-1, the V gene TRBV19; TRBD2 matches 10 bases. V was pared by 7 bases and J by 2 bases, with 8 bases of the junction left unmatched. Germline loops: CDR1 LNHDA, CDR2 SQIVND (reference sequence). The CDR3 extends over 16 amino acids. The CDR3 bases are TGTGCCAGTACTCCCGGAGGACTAGCGGCCTACAATGAGCAGTTCTTC. Protein sequence: CASTPGGLAAYNEQFF.

The chain employs TRBV6-1 and TRBJ2-7, with TRBD2 as a possible D gene (6 bases). V was clipped by 3 bases and J by 1 base, with 16 bases between them. CDR3 length: 16 residues. Germline loops: CDR1 MNHNS, CDR2 SASEGT. The CDR3 nucleotides read TGTGCCAGCAGTGATGGGAAGGGGACTTGGTCCTACGAGCAGTACTTC. The encoded protein is CASSDGKGTWSYEQYF.

This chain uses TRBV7-2 with TRBJ1-2; D is perhaps TRBD1 (5 bases). V lost 5 bases to trimming and J lost 1 base, with 17 bases between them. Germline V gene data show CDR1 as SGHTA and CDR2 as FQGNSA. The CDR3 runs 16 residues. The CDR3: CASSVNQGIGNYGYTF. The CDR3 DNA is TGTGCCAGCAGCGTAAACCAGGGCATTGGTAACTATGGCTACACCTTC.